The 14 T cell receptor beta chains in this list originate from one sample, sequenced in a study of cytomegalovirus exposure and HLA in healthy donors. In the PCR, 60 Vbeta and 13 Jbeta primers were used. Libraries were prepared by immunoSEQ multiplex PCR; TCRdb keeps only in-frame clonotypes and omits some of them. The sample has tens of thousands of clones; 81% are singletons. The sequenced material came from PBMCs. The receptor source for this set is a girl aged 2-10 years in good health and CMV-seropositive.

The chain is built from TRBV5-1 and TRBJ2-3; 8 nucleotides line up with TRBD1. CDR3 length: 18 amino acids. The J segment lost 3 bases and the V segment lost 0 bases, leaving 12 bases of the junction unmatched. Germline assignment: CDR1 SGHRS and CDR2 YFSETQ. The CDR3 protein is CASSLVPFTTGVTDTQYF. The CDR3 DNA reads TGCGCCAGCAGCTTGGTCCCCTTCACGACAGGGGTGACAGATACGCAGTATTTT.

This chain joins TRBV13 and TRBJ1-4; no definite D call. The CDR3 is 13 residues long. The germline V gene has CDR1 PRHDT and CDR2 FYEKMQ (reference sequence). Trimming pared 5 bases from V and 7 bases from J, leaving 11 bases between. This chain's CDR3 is CASSTISSEKLFF. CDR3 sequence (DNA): TGTGCCAGCAGCACAATATCAAGTGAAAAACTGTTTTTT.

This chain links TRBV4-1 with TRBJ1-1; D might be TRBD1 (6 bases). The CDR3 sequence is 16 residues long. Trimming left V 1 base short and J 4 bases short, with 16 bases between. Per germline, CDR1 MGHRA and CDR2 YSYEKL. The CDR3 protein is CASSQGRGGRTTEAFF. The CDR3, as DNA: TGCGCCAGCAGCCAAGGAAGGGGGGGAAGGACCACTGAAGCTTTCTTT.

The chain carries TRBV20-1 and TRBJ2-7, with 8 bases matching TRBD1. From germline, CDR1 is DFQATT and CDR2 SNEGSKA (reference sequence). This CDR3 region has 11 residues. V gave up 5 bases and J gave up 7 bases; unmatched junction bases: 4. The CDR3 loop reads CSARRDREQYF. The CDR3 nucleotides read TGCAGTGCTCGTAGGGACAGGGAGCAGTACTTC.

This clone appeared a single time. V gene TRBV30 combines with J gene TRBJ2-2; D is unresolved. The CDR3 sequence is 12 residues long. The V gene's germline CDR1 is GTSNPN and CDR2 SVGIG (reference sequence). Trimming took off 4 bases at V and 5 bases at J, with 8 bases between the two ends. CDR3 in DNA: TGTGCCTGGACCCCCGTAACCGGGGAGCTGTTTTTT. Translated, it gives CAWTPVTGELFF.

CDR3 amino acids: CASSSPRDRGPRVYGYTF. The CDR3 nucleotides are TGTGCCAGCAGTTCCCCCCGGGACAGGGGGCCAAGAGTCTATGGCTACACCTTC. The V call is TRBV28, the J call TRBJ1-2; TRBD1 aligns across 12 bases. V shed 4 bases and J 4 bases; nucleotides not matched to a gene: 13. The CDR3 runs to 18 residues. Germline lookup yields CDR1 MDHEN and CDR2 SYDVKM.

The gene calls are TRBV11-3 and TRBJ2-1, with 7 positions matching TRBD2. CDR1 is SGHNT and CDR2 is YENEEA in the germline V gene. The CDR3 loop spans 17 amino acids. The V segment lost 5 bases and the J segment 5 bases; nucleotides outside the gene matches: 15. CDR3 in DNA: TGTGCCAGCAGCCGGGCGTTCGAGGGAGGGCCCAACAATGAGCAGTTCTTC. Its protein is CASSRAFEGGPNNEQFF.

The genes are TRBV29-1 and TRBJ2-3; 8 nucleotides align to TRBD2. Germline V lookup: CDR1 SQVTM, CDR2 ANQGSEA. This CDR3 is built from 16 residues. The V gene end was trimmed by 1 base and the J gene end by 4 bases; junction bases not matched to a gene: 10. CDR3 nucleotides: TGCAGCGTTGAAGTGGGTCGGAGCGGGAGAGCAGATACGCAGTATTTT. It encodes CSVEVGRSGRADTQYF.

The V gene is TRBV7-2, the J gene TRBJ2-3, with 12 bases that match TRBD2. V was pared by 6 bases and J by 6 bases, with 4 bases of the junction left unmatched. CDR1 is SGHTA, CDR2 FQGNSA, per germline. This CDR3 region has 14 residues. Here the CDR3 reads CASSQGTSGDTQYF. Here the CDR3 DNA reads TGTGCCAGCAGTCAGGGGACTAGCGGGGATACGCAGTATTTT.

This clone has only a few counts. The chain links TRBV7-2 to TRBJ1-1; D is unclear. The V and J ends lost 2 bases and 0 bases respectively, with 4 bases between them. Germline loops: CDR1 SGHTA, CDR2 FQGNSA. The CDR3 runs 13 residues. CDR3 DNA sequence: TGTGCCAGCAGCTTACAGGTGAACACTGAAGCTTTCTTT. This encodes CASSLQVNTEAFF.

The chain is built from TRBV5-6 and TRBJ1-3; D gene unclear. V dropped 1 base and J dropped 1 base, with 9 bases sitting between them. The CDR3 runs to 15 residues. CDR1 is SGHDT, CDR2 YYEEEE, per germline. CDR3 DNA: TGTGCCAGCAGCTTGAGGCTGACTTCTGGAAACACCATATATTTT. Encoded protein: CASSLRLTSGNTIYF.

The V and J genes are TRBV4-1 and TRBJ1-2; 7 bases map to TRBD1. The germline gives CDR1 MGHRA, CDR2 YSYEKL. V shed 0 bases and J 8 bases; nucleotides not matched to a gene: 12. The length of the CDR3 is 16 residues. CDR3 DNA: TGCGCCAGCAGCCAAGACGGCCGAGGGGGCCCGGGGGGCTACACCTTC. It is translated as CASSQDGRGGPGGYTF.

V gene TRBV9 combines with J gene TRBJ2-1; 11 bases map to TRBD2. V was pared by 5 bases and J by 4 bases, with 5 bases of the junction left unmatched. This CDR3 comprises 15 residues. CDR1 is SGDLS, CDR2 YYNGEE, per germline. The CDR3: CASSGGLADYNEQFF. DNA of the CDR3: TGTGCCAGCAGTGGGGGACTAGCGGATTACAATGAGCAGTTCTTC. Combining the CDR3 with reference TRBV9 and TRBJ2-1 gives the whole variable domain DSGVTQTPKHLITATGQRVTLRCSPRSGDLSVYWYQQSLDQGLQFLIQYYNGEERAKGNILERFSAQQFPDLHSELNLSSLELGDSALYFCASSGGLADYNEQFFGPGTRLTVL.

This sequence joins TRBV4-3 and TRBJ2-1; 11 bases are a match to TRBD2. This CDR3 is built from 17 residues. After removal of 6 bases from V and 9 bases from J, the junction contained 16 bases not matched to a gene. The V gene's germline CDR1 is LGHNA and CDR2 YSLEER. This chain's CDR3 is CASSPVWGLAGGREQFF. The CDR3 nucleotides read TGCGCCAGCAGTCCCGTCTGGGGGCTAGCGGGAGGTCGTGAGCAGTTCTTC.